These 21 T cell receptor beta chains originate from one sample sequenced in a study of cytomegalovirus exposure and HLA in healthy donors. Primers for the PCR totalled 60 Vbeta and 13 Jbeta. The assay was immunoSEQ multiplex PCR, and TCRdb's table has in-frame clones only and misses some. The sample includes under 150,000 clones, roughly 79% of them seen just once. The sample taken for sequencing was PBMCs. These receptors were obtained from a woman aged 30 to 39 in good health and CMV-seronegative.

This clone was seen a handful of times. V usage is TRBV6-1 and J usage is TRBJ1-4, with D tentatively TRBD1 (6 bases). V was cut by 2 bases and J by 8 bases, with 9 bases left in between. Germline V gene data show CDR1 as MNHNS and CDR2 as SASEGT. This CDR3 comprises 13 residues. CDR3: CASSEPGEEKLFF. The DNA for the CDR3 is TGTGCCAGCAGTGAACCAGGGGAAGAAAAACTGTTTTTT.

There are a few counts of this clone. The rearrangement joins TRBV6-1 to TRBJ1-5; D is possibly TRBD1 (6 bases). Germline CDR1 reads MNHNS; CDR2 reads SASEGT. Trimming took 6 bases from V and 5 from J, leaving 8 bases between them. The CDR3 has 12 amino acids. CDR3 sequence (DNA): TGTGCCAGCAGGAAGGGGGATCAGCCCCAGCATTTT. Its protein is CASRKGDQPQHF.

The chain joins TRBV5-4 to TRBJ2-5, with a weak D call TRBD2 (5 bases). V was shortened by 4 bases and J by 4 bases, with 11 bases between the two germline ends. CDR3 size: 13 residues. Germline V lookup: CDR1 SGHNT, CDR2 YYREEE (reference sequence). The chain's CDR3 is CASSRGWGETQYF. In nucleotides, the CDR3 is TGTGCCAGCAGCAGAGGGTGGGGAGAGACCCAGTACTTC.

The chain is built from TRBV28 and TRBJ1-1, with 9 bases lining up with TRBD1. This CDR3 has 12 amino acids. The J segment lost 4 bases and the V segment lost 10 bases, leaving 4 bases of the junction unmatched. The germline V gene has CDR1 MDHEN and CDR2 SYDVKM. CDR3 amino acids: CATRQGVTEAFF. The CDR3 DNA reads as TGTGCCACCAGACAGGGGGTCACTGAAGCTTTCTTT.

The CDR3 DNA sequence: TGCGCCAGCAGGTTTGGGGGGGCGGATAGCAATCAGCCCCAGCATTTT. It specifies CASRFGGADSNQPQHF. V is TRBV10-2 and J is TRBJ1-5; maybe TRBD1 (6 bases). This CDR3 contains 16 residues. Germline CDR1 WSHSY, CDR2 SAAADI. Trimming removed 6 bases from V and 0 bases from J, with 15 bases in between.

The CDR3 DNA sequence: TGTGCCAGCAGTCGGACAGGGGTAGGGCGGACCCAGTACTTC. This sequence encodes CASSRTGVGRTQYF. The rearrangement links TRBV6-5 to TRBJ2-5, with 9 bases aligning to TRBD1. This CDR3 contains 14 residues. CDR1 is MNHEY, CDR2 SVGAGI, per germline. Trimming at V came to 5 bases and at J to 7 bases, leaving 8 bases not matched to a gene.

The CDR3 region is CASSFGSGETQYF. The DNA for the CDR3 is TGTGCCAGCAGCTTCGGCTCGGGTGAGACCCAGTACTTC. This chain links TRBV11-2 with TRBJ2-5; D remains unclear. Germline V gene sequence: CDR1 SGHAT, CDR2 FQNNGV. This CDR3 region has 13 residues. V lost 3 bases and J 5 bases, leaving 10 bases between the germline ends.

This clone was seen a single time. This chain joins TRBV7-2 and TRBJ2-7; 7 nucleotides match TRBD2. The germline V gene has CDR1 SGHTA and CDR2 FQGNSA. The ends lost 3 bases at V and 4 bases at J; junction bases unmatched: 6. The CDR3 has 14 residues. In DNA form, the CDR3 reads TGTGCCAGCAGCTTCCTCGGACTAGTGTACGAGCAGTACTTC. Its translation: CASSFLGLVYEQYF.

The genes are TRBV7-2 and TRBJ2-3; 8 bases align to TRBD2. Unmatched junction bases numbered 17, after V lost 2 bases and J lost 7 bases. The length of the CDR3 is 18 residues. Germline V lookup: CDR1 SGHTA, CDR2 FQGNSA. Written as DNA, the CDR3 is TGTGCCAGCAGCTTAAGGAGGAGCGGGAGCCTTCGTGGAAATACGCAGTATTTT. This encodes CASSLRRSGSLRGNTQYF. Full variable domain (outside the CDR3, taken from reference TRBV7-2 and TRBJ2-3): GAGVSQSPSNKVTEKGKDVELRCDPISGHTALYWYRQSLGQGLEFLIYFQGNSAPDKSGLPSDRFSAERTGGSVSTLTIQRTQQEDSAVYLCASSLRRSGSLRGNTQYFGPGTRLTVL.

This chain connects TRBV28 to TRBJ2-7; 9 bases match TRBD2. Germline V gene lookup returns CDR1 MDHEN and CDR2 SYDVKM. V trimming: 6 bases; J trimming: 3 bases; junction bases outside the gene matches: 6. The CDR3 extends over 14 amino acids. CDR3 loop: CASSYSGSLYEQYF. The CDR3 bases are TGTGCCAGCAGCTATAGCGGGAGCCTCTACGAGCAGTACTTC.

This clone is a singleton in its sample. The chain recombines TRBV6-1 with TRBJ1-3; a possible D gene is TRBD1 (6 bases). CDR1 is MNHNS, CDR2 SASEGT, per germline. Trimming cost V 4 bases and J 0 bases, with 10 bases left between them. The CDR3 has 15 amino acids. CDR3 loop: CASSAQGPSGNTIYF. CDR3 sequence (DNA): TGTGCCAGCAGTGCCCAGGGGCCCTCTGGAAACACCATATATTTT.

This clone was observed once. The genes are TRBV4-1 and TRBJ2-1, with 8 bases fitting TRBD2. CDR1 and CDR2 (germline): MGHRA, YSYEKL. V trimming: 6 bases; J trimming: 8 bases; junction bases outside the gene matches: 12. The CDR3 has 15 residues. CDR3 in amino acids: CASSLRSGSFDEQFF. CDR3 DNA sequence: TGCGCCAGCAGTCTACGCAGCGGGAGTTTTGATGAGCAGTTCTTC.

The CDR3 sequence: CASSTEYSNQPQHF. CDR3 nucleotide sequence: TGTGCCAGCAGTACAGAGTATAGCAATCAGCCCCAGCATTTT. J is TRBJ1-5 and V is TRBV6-5; D call uncertain. The CDR3 runs 14 residues. Deletions cut 5 bases from V and 0 bases from J, with 8 bases between. Germline-derived CDR1 and CDR2 are MNHEY and SVGAGI.

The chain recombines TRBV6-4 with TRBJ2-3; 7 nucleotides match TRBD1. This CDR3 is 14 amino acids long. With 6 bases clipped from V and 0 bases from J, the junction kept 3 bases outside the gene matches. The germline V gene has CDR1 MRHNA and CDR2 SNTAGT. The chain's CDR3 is CASRPGQSTDTQYF. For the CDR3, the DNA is TGTGCCAGCAGGCCGGGACAGAGCACAGATACGCAGTATTTT.

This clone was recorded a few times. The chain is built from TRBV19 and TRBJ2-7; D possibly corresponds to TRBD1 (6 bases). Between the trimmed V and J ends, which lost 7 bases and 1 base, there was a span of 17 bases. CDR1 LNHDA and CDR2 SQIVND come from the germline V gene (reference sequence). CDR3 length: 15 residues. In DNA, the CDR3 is TGTGCCAGTACCCCGGACAGAGATGGGTCCTACGAGCAGTACTTC. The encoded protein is CASTPDRDGSYEQYF.

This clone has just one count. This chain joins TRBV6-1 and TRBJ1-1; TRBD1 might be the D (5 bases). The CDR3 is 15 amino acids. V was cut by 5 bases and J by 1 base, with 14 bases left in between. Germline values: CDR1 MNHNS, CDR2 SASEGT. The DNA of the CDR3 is TGTGCCAGCAGTCCTGCGACAGCCCAGAACACTGAAGCTTTCTTT. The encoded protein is CASSPATAQNTEAFF.

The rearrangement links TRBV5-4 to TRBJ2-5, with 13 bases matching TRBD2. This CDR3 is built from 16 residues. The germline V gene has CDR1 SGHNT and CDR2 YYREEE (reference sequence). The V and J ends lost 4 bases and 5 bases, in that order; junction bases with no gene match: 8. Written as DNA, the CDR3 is TGTGCCAGCAGCACCGGACTAGCGGGAGTACGGGAGACCCAGTACTTC. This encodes CASSTGLAGVRETQYF. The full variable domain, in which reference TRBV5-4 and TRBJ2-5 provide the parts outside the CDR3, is ETGVTQSPTHLIKTRGQQVTLRCSSQSGHNTVSWYQQALGQGPQFIFQYYREEENGRGNFPPRFSGLQFPNYSSELNVNALELDDSALYLCASSTGLAGVRETQYFGPGTRLLVL.

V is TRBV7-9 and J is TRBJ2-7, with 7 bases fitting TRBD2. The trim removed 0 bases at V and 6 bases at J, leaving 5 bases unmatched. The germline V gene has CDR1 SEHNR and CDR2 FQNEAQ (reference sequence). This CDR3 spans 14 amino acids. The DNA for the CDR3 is TGTGCCAGCAGCTTAGCGCTCGGGGAGGGCGAGCAGTACTTC. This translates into CASSLALGEGEQYF. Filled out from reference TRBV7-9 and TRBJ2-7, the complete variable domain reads DTGVSQNPRHKITKRGQNVTFRCDPISEHNRLYWYRQTLGQGPEFLTYFQNEAQLEKSRLLSDRFSAERPKGSFSTLEIQRTEQGDSAMYLCASSLALGEGEQYFGPGTRLTVT.

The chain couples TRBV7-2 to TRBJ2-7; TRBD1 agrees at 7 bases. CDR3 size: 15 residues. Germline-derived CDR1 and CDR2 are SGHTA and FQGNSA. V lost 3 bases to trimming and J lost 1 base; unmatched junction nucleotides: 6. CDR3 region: CASSLGQLTSYEQYF. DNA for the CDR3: TGTGCCAGCAGCTTGGGACAGTTAACTTCCTACGAGCAGTACTTC.

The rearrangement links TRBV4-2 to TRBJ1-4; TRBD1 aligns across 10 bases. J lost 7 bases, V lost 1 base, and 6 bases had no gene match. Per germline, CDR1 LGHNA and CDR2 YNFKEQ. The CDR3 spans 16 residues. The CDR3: CASSQGLGTGVEKLFF. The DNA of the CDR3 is TGTGCCAGCAGCCAAGGTTTAGGGACAGGGGTTGAAAAACTGTTTTTT.

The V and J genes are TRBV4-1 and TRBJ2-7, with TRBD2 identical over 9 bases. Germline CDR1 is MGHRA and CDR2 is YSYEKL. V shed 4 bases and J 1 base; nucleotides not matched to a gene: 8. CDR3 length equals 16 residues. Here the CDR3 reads CASSLRERGDSYEQYF. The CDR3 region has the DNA TGCGCCAGCAGCCTTAGGGAGCGGGGGGATTCCTACGAGCAGTACTTC.